This entry lists 13 T cell receptor beta chains sequenced from one sample in a study of T-cell reconstitution after alpha-beta-depleted transplantation in children. Library preparation (for TCRbeta) was performed with unique molecular identifiers. TCRdb re-derived calls from the PCR reads in MiXCR, one entry per CDR3 protein. The sample includes 450,000 to 600,000 distinct CDR3 sequences, roughly 13% of them seen just once. The sequenced sample was PBMCs, mostly from graft donor cells, obtained 360 days after TCRalphabeta/CD19-depleted stem cell transplant. The receptors stem from a male patient younger than 18 who had a stem cell transplant for acute myeloid leukemia, so the T cells may come from the graft donor.

The chain couples TRBV12-3 or TRBV12-4 to TRBJ1-5, with D possibly being TRBD1 (6 bases). This CDR3 is 15 amino acids long. The V gene lost 3 bases and the J gene lost 1 base, with 10 bases spanning the gap. The CDR3 sequence is CASSFEQGSNQPQHF. CDR3 sequence (DNA): TGTGCCAGCAGTTTTGAACAGGGAAGCAATCAGCCCCAGCATTTT.

This chain links TRBV7-3 with TRBJ2-5, with TRBD1 identical over 10 bases. The CDR3 totals 17 residues. Germline V gene lookup returns CDR1 SGHTA and CDR2 FQGTGA. V lost 5 bases and J lost 8; bases outside the gene matches: 17. The CDR3, as DNA: TGTGCCAGCAGCCGAGAACCCAGGGACAGGGGTGAGAAAACCCAGTACTTC. Its translation is CASSREPRDRGEKTQYF.

This clonotype was seen a handful of times. This chain joins TRBV20-1 and TRBJ2-7, with a possible D match to TRBD2 (7 bases). From germline, CDR1 is DFQATT and CDR2 SNEGSKA (reference sequence). With 1 base removed from V and 6 bases from J, the gap between germline ends came to 28 bases. This CDR3 spans 18 amino acids. The CDR3 nucleotides are TGCAGTGCTAGAGGTCAACCCGGACAGCCCGGGAGGAGGGGCGAGCAGTACTTC. It translates to CSARGQPGQPGRRGEQYF.

The chain links TRBV28 to TRBJ2-7, with D unresolved. CDR1 and CDR2 from the germline V gene are MDHEN and SYDVKM. The CDR3 is 12 amino acids. The germline V and J ends were trimmed by 3 bases and 4 bases, with 7 bases remaining between them. This CDR3 is CASSFEWYEQYF. The CDR3 coding sequence is TGTGCCAGCAGTTTCGAGTGGTACGAGCAGTACTTC.

The genes are TRBV20-1 and TRBJ2-7; D might be TRBD1 or TRBD2, each matching 6 bases. The V end was cut by 4 bases, the J end by 3 bases, with 19 bases between. CDR3 length: 15 amino acids. Germline loops: CDR1 DFQATT, CDR2 SNEGSKA (reference sequence). DNA of the CDR3: TGCAGTGCTATTAGCCCCCCCGGGGGCCACTACGAGCAGTACTTC. It is translated as CSAISPPGGHYEQYF.

This clonotype showed up many times. This chain uses TRBV7-6 with TRBJ1-1, with TRBD1 as a possible D gene (5 bases). The CDR3 covers 13 residues. Germline CDR1 reads SGHVS; CDR2 reads FNYEAQ. Deletions cut 6 bases from V and 4 bases from J, with 12 bases between. CDR3 in DNA: TGTGCCAGCAGATTACCCGGGGGCACTGAAGCTTTCTTT. Encoded protein: CASRLPGGTEAFF.

This clonotype showed up just a few times. This chain joins TRBV7-9 and TRBJ2-2; D perhaps matches TRBD2 (6 bases). Trimming stripped 2 bases from V and 4 bases from J, with 14 bases between. Germline CDR1 is SEHNR and CDR2 is FQNEAQ (reference sequence). This CDR3 comprises 16 residues. CDR3 amino acids: CASSLTAGRGTGELFF. CDR3 nucleotides: TGTGCCAGCAGCTTAACGGCCGGGAGAGGCACCGGGGAGCTGTTTTTT.

There are many counts of this clonotype. This rearrangement joins TRBV20-1 to TRBJ2-7, with 12 positions matching TRBD2. The trim removed 4 bases at V and 3 bases at J, leaving 1 base unmatched. Germline lookup yields CDR1 DFQATT and CDR2 SNEGSKA (reference sequence). CDR3 size: 13 residues. This CDR3 reads CSATLAGGYEQYF. In DNA, the CDR3 is TGCAGTGCTACACTAGCGGGAGGCTACGAGCAGTACTTC.

The chain joins TRBV7-3 to TRBJ2-1; unclear D gene. Trimming stripped 1 base from V and 4 bases from J, with 14 bases between. The length of the CDR3 is 16 residues. From germline, CDR1 is SGHTA and CDR2 FQGTGA. This CDR3 reads CASSLNGLPAYNEQFF. The CDR3 DNA follows: TGTGCCAGCAGCTTAAATGGATTGCCGGCGTACAATGAGCAGTTCTTC.

This clonotype was seen at least ten times. This CDR3 is CSARTTRETQYF. CDR3 in DNA: TGCAGTGCTAGGACAACGCGGGAGACCCAGTACTTC. This chain connects TRBV20-1 to TRBJ2-5; D is uncertain. The CDR3 length is 12 residues. Trimming left V 3 bases short and J 5 bases short, with 10 bases between. Per germline, CDR1 DFQATT and CDR2 SNEGSKA (reference sequence).

A few counts support this clonotype. The chain is built from TRBV28 and TRBJ2-2; perhaps TRBD2 as D (5 bases). V was trimmed by 6 bases and J by 3 bases, leaving 17 bases between them. CDR1 is MDHEN and CDR2 is SYDVKM in the germline V gene. The CDR3 runs to 16 residues. The CDR3 loop reads CASSYALSGYTGELFF. The CDR3 nucleotides read TGTGCCAGCAGCTACGCTTTGAGCGGTTACACCGGGGAGCTGTTTTTT. Full variable domain (rest looked up from reference TRBV28 and TRBJ2-2): DVKVTQSSRYLVKRTGEKVFLECVQDMDHENMFWYRQDPGLGLRLIYFSYDVKMKEKGDIPEGYSVSREKKERFSLILESASTNQTSMYLCASSYALSGYTGELFFGEGSRLTVL.

The chain is built from TRBV4-3 and TRBJ2-7, with 10 bases identical to TRBD1. Germline CDR1 and CDR2: LGHNA and YSLEER. The CDR3 loop spans 17 amino acids. Trimming at V came to 1 base and at J to 4 bases, leaving 10 bases not matched to a gene. CDR3 in DNA: TGCGCCAGCAGCCAAGGTTTCCCGGGACAGGGGAGATACGAGCAGTACTTC. Translation gives CASSQGFPGQGRYEQYF.

This clonotype has only a few counts. The rearrangement links TRBV29-1 to TRBJ2-3, with TRBD1 as a possible D gene (5 bases). Germline V lookup: CDR1 SQVTM, CDR2 ANQGSEA. V was trimmed by 6 bases and J by 5 bases, leaving 9 bases between them. This CDR3 has 11 amino acids. The CDR3 sequence: CSVAREDTQYF. The DNA of the CDR3 is TGCAGCGTCGCCAGGGAAGATACGCAGTATTTT.